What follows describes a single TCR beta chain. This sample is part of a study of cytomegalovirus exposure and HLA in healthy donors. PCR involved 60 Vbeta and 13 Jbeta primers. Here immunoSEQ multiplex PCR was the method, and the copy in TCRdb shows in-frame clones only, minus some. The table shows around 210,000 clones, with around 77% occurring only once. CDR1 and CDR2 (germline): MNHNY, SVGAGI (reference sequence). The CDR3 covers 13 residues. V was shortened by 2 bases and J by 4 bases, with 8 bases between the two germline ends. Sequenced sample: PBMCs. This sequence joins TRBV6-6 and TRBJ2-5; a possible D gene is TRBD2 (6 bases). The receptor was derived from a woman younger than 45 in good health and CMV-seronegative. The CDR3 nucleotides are TGTGCCAGCAGTTACGCCGGGGGAGAGACCCAGTACTTC. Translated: CASSYAGGETQYF.